This TCR beta chain was sequenced during a study of blood T cell repertoires in COVID-19. Grouping used clinical history reported by participants in a survey and questionnaire. Repertoires were generated with immunoSEQ multiplex PCR, while TCRdb's copy carries only in-frame clones and drops some. This sample has hundreds of thousands of clones; around 84% occur once, and the top ten carry about 17%. Germline values: CDR1 PRHDT, CDR2 FYEKMQ (reference sequence). Trimming cost V 0 bases and J 6 bases; bases outside gene matches: 7. CDR3 length: 16 amino acids. The source material was PBMCs or T cells enriched from blood (not recorded which). The sequence derives from a man aged 35-49 years who had recovered from COVID-19. The V call is TRBV13, the J call TRBJ2-3, with TRBD2 matching over 9 bases. The CDR3 sequence: CASSLGGGRALDTQYF. CDR3 bases: TGTGCCAGCAGCTTAGGGGGCGGGAGGGCGTTGGATACGCAGTATTTT.